This passage covers 15 T cell receptor beta chains from one sample sequenced in a study of CD8+ T cells in alopecia areata. Sample treatment: oral pan-JAK inhibitor, 5-10 mg twice daily. RNA was isolated and reverse transcribed to cDNA, the sequencing template. Some clones are missing from TCRdb's copy, which holds only in-frame ones; the method was immunoSEQ multiplex PCR. The sample lists more than 85,000 clones, roughly 64% occurring once. This specimen consisted of CD8+ T cells sorted from blood, obtained at week 4, from a patient treated with tofacitinib. The receptor set was obtained from a human donor with alopecia areata.

The chain couples TRBV27 to TRBJ1-1; 7 nucleotides match TRBD1. Germline V gene lookup returns CDR1 MNHEY and CDR2 SMNVEV (reference sequence). V lost 0 bases, J lost 4 bases, and 8 bases stayed unmatched. The CDR3 consists of 16 residues. CDR3 region: CASSLSPPGGTTEAFF. The CDR3 DNA reads TGTGCCAGCAGTTTATCGCCTCCAGGGGGGACCACTGAAGCTTTCTTT.

The chain carries TRBV9 and TRBJ2-3; possible D gene TRBD1, 6 bases. This CDR3 is 12 amino acids long. CDR1 and CDR2 (germline): SGDLS, YYNGEE. Deletions cut 3 bases from V and 5 bases from J, with 7 bases between. The CDR3 DNA follows: TGTGCCAGCAGCGCCAGGGGAGATACGCAGTATTTT. Amino acid sequence: CASSARGDTQYF. The whole variable domain, remainder taken from reference TRBV9 and TRBJ2-3, is DSGVTQTPKHLITATGQRVTLRCSPRSGDLSVYWYQQSLDQGLQFLIQYYNGEERAKGNILERFSAQQFPDLHSELNLSSLELGDSALYFCASSARGDTQYFGPGTRLTVL.

This chain uses TRBV29-1 with TRBJ1-1; maybe TRBD1 (5 bases). V was pared by 6 bases and J by 0 bases, with 11 bases between. The CDR3 totals 13 residues. CDR1 is SQVTM and CDR2 is ANQGSEA in the germline V gene. CDR3 amino acids: CSVSAGLNTEAFF. CDR3 DNA: TGCAGCGTGTCCGCAGGGTTGAACACTGAAGCTTTCTTT.

This clone showed up just a few times. A far larger clone is off by one base, so a read error is likely. V and J are TRBV13 and TRBJ1-2, with a weak D call TRBD1 (5 bases). Trimming left V 3 bases short and J 8 bases short, with 16 bases between. Per germline, CDR1 PRHDT and CDR2 FYEKMQ (reference sequence). CDR3 length equals 14 residues. CDR3 loop: CASSLEAGLLGYTF. CDR3 sequence (DNA): TGTGCCAGCAGCTTGGAGGCAGGGTTATTGGGCTACACCTTC. Together with reference TRBV13 and TRBJ1-2, the CDR3 gives the full variable domain: AAGVIQSPRHLIKEKRETATLKCYPIPRHDTVYWYQQGPGQDPQFLISFYEKMQSDKGSIPDRFSAQQFSDYHSELNMSSLELGDSALYFCASSLEAGLLGYTFGSGTRLTVV.

The chain joins TRBV5-1 to TRBJ2-2; TRBD1 is a possible D gene (6 bases). The CDR3 consists of 18 residues. V dropped 0 bases and J dropped 3 bases, with 18 bases sitting between them. The germline V gene encodes CDR1 SGHRS and CDR2 YFSETQ. CDR3 sequence reads: CASSLVARGSWDTGELFF. The CDR3 DNA sequence: TGCGCCAGCAGCTTGGTTGCCAGGGGTTCTTGGGACACCGGGGAGCTGTTTTTT.

The chain is built from TRBV7-9 and TRBJ2-1; tentative D call: TRBD1 (7 bases). The CDR3 sequence is 14 residues long. The germline gives CDR1 SEHNR, CDR2 FQNEAQ (reference sequence). CDR3 nucleotide sequence: TGTGGGTATGGAGGGGGCTGGTCCTACAATGAGCAGTTCTTC. This codes for CGYGGGWSYNEQFF.

The V call is TRBV30, the J call TRBJ1-3; D gene unclear. Germline V gives CDR1 GTSNPN, CDR2 SVGIG (reference sequence). The V end lost 3 bases, the J end lost 0 bases, and 18 bases lay between the germline ends. There are 17 residues in the CDR3. The CDR3: CAWSHPYRQRSGNTIYF. CDR3 DNA sequence: TGTGCCTGGAGCCATCCGTATCGGCAGCGCTCTGGAAACACCATATATTTT.

Points on this clone: The same CDR3 also results from other DNA sequences found in this sample. This rearrangement joins TRBV27 to TRBJ2-7; possible D gene TRBD1, 6 bases. This CDR3 has 13 amino acids. Trimming took 2 bases from V and 1 from J, leaving 6 bases between them. Germline V gene data show CDR1 as MNHEY and CDR2 as SMNVEV (reference sequence). CDR3 in amino acids: CASSLTGSYEQYF. The CDR3 region has the DNA TGTGCCAGCAGTTTAACAGGGTCCTACGAGCAGTACTTC.

V usage is TRBV7-2 and J usage is TRBJ2-7; TRBD2 matches 11 bases. The length of the CDR3 is 13 residues. V lost 11 bases and J lost 7; bases outside the gene matches: 10. The germline gives CDR1 SGHTA, CDR2 FQGNSA. CDR3 DNA sequence: TGTGCCGGCATGACTAGCGGGAACCCGGAGCAGTACTTC. It codes for CAGMTSGNPEQYF.

This clone was counted many times. The genes are TRBV19 and TRBJ1-1, with D uncertain. Trimming shortened V by 5 bases and J by 8 bases, and 12 bases separated the two germline ends. The CDR3 runs to 12 residues. From germline, CDR1 is LNHDA and CDR2 SQIVND (reference sequence). The CDR3 nucleotides read TGTGCCAGTAGTCGATTGGCGTTCGAAGCTTTCTTT. Protein sequence: CASSRLAFEAFF.

The gene calls are TRBV29-1 and TRBJ2-7; D is ambiguous. Trimming cost V 6 bases and J 2 bases, with 14 bases left between them. Germline assignment: CDR1 SQVTM and CDR2 ANQGSEA. CDR3 length equals 13 residues. CDR3 protein: CSVLSGIPYEQYF. CDR3 bases: TGCAGCGTGCTTTCCGGTATCCCCTACGAGCAGTACTTC.

The J gene is TRBJ2-7, the V gene TRBV29-1; the match to TRBD1 covers 8 bases. V lost 2 bases, J lost 3 bases, and 6 bases stayed unmatched. Per the germline V gene, CDR1 is SQVTM and CDR2 is ANQGSEA. This CDR3 is 14 amino acids long. CDR3 sequence: CSVEYYGQGYEQYF. In DNA form, the CDR3 reads TGCAGCGTTGAATACTACGGACAGGGCTACGAGCAGTACTTC.

This clone was observed a handful of times. V and J are TRBV7-2 and TRBJ2-2; D uncertain. Germline CDR1 is SGHTA and CDR2 is FQGNSA. The CDR3 contains 12 residues. V shed 1 base and J shed 5 bases, with 2 bases lying between them. This CDR3 is CASSLVTGELFF. In nucleotides, the CDR3 is TGTGCCAGCAGCTTAGTGACCGGGGAGCTGTTTTTT.

V usage is TRBV5-6 and J usage is TRBJ2-1, with 9 bases matching TRBD2. CDR3 length: 18 amino acids. V shed 5 bases and J 6 bases; nucleotides not matched to a gene: 18. Germline CDR1 is SGHDT and CDR2 is YYEEEE. DNA of the CDR3: TGTGCCAGCAGTTTAGCCCCGGTTGGGACTAGCTCGGGCAATGAGCAGTTCTTC. Translation gives CASSLAPVGTSSGNEQFF.

This clone has more than one count but fewer than ten. The V and J genes are TRBV23-1 and TRBJ1-4; TRBD1 aligns across 8 bases. TRBV23-1 is recorded as an ORF, its role being uncertain. This CDR3 has 14 amino acids. The V and J ends lost 6 bases and 6 bases, in that order; junction bases with no gene match: 6. The CDR3 DNA is TGCGCCAGCAGCCAAGGACAGGGTGATGAAAAACTGTTTTTT. Its protein is CASSQGQGDEKLFF.